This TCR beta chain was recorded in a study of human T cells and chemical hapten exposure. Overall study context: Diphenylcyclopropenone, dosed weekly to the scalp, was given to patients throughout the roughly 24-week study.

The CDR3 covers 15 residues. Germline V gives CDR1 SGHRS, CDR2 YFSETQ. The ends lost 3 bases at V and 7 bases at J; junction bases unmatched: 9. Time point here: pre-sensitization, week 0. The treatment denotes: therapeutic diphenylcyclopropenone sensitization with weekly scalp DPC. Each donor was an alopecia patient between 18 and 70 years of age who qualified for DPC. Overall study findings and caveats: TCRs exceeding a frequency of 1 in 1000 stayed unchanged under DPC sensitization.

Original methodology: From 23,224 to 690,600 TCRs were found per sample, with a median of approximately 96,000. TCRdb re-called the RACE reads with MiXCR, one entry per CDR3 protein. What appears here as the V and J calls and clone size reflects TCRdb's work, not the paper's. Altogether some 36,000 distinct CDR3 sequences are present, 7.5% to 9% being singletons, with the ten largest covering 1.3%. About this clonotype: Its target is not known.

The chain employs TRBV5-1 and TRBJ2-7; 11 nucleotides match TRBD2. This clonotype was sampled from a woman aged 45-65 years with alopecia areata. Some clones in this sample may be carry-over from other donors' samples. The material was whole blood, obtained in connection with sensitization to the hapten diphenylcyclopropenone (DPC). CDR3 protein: CASSSDGLAGSEQYF. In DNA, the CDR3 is TGCGCCAGCAGCTCCGACGGACTAGCGGGCTCAGAGCAGTACTTC.